The source of this TCR beta chain is a study of blood T cell repertoires in COVID-19. Study information: Italy, Spain and the United States were the sources of the convalescent and acute COVID-19 samples. Sources were T cells, B-cell-depleted T cells, or PBMCs; the material itself was cDNA or gDNA.

Original methodology: Amplification with reference gene primers provided the estimates of nucleated cell counts. Clones were sequenced by immunoSEQ multiplex PCR, and TCRdb holds only the in-frame ones, with some missing. From that table come the V and J calls and clone size; the DNA was used to work out D and trimming. Among about 250,000 clones listed, 88% were seen once. Recruits, aged 18 to 89 years, lived in 20 to 30 US areas. The CDR3 contains 16 residues. Germline assignment: CDR1 LNHDA and CDR2 SQIVND (reference sequence). The junction had 11 bases not matched to a gene; V was cut back by 3 bases and J by 8 bases.

The chain links TRBV19 to TRBJ1-2; 11 bases line up with TRBD1. This sequence originates from a woman aged 35 to 49 who had been exposed to COVID-19. Sample: PBMCs or T cells enriched from blood (not recorded which). DNA for the CDR3: TGTGCCAGTAGTATTTACGGGACAGGGGGTGAGAGAGGCTACACCTTC. Its translation: CASSIYGTGGERGYTF.